This paragraph reports one T cell receptor beta chain. Its cognate antigen has yet to be identified. Per-nucleotide qualities are absent, and no much larger clonotype sits a single base away. This sample is drawn from a study of blood T cell repertoires in COVID-19 (dated by TCRdb to the early 2020s). In the study overall: The collaborator samples originated in the United States, Italy and Spain and spanned the acute and convalescent phases of COVID-19. Deeply sampled blood TCRbeta repertoires from subjects exposed to, actively infected with, or recovered from COVID-19 were included in the dataset. The repertoires were released in a freely available public database intended as a resource for research on the immune response to SARS-CoV-2. Samples were obtained from the ongoing ImmuneRACE study (first 160 participants) and from over a thousand subjects provided by 6 global collaborators. The prospective study material was composed of cDNA or gDNA derived from T cells, B-cell-depleted T cells, or PBMCs. Where available, HLA class I and class II types were obtained from metadata supplied by the sample provider rather than from assay-based typing. A de-identified subject ID, COVID-19 status, age in years and sex were almost always included in the sample metadata. What the authors observed across the whole study: Clinical and demographic metadata were provided uncurated, with the amount varying by source and participant.

CDR1 SGHTA and CDR2 FQGNSA were looked up in the germline V gene. For this chain, trimming is 3 bases at the V end and 1 base at the J end, and the number of junction bases without a gene match is 2. The CDR3 runs 14 residues from the cysteine to the phenylalanine. Only CDR3 DNA is held: 42 bases, read in frame from base 1. In the prospective study, participants were roughly 18 to 95 years old, resided in 24 geographic areas of the United States, and were enrolled through a virtual design. Cohort assignment in the prospective study relied on participant-reported clinical history from a screening survey and a study questionnaire. ImmuneRACE Cohort 3 recovered participants were defined by two consecutive negative NP/OP PCR tests, healthcare professional clearance, or symptom resolution. Mobile phlebotomists in the prospective study collected whole blood, serum and a nasopharyngeal or oropharyngeal swab from every participant. Prospective study participants could optionally give additional blood draws and questionnaires over an approximately two-month period. Before DNA extraction, prospective study blood samples were shipped either frozen or at room temperature.

The immunoSEQ Assay, a bias-controlled multiplex PCR, was used to amplify TCRbeta CDR3 regions from genomic DNA. The original methods were these. Within the assay, amplification of reference gene primers was used to estimate how many nucleated cells each sample contained. To quantify the absolute abundance of each unique TCRbeta CDR3 rearrangement, sequence reads were collapsed and filtered. Productive Simpson clonality was computed per sample as the square root of Simpson's diversity index over productive rearrangements. As stored in TCRdb, this immuneACCESS dataset retains in-frame rearrangements with V and J assigned. A fraction of the clones does not appear; measured against another copy, unresolved V genes explain less than half of the discrepancy, and the remainder lacks a known reason. V, J and clone size reflect that table, while D and trimming were determined from the DNA. Recorded for this sample are around 400,000 clones; roughly 89% of them occurred a single time. Of the sample, 1.5% to 2% is held by the ten largest clones.

The clonotype comes from a woman in her twenties or thirties who had recovered from COVID-19. This chain joins TRBV7-2 to TRBJ2-7; 8 central nucleotides agree with TRBD1. Material for sequencing was PBMCs or T cells enriched from blood (not recorded which). The bases read TGTGCCAGCAGCTTGGACAGGGCATCCTACGAGCAGTACTTC. This translates into CASSLDRASYEQYF.